The source of this T cell receptor beta chain is a study of CD8+ T cells in alopecia areata. This clone has just a few counts. Other DNA sequences of this sample code for an identical CDR3. RNA, once extracted, was reverse transcribed into cDNA for use as the sequencing template. TCRdb's copy holds only in-frame clones and misses some; the assay was immunoSEQ multiplex PCR. The data hold 150,000 to 190,000 clones, with around half observed a single time. With 1 base clipped from V and 0 bases from J, the junction kept 1 base outside the gene matches. The CDR3 is made up of 14 amino acids. Germline V gives CDR1 SQVTM, CDR2 ANQGSEA.

The chain uses TRBV29-1 and TRBJ2-3; TRBD2 aligns across 7 bases. This receptor was identified in a human donor with alopecia areata. This sample comprised CD8+ T cells sorted from blood, obtained at week 0. This CDR3 is CSVEGGGSTDTQYF. The CDR3 coding sequence is TGCAGCGTTGAAGGCGGGGGTAGCACAGATACGCAGTATTTT.